These 21 T cell receptor beta chains share one sample of origin, sequenced in a study of blood T cell repertoires in COVID-19. TCRdb's copy holds only in-frame clones and misses some; the assay was immunoSEQ multiplex PCR. The table records more than 110,000 clones, about 82% of them present only once. The specimen was peripheral blood. The receptors come from a man aged 50 to 59 with acute or convalescent COVID-19.

The rearrangement joins TRBV5-1 to TRBJ2-5, with D possibly matching TRBD1 (5 bases). This CDR3 contains 14 residues. V lost 1 base to trimming and J lost 2 bases, with 9 bases between them. In germline, CDR1 is SGHRS, CDR2 YFSETQ. CDR3 residues: CASSLRQGQETQYF. In DNA form, the CDR3 reads TGCGCCAGCAGCTTGCGCCAGGGACAAGAGACCCAGTACTTC.

The V call is TRBV5-4, the J call TRBJ2-2; 10 nucleotides agree with TRBD2. V was clipped by 0 bases and J by 7 bases; unmatched bases: 3. Germline lookup yields CDR1 SGHNT and CDR2 YYREEE (reference sequence). The length of the CDR3 is 15 residues. CDR3 sequence: CASSLEREGLGELFF. CDR3 bases: TGTGCCAGCAGCTTGGAGCGGGAGGGCCTCGGGGAGCTGTTTTTT.

V and J are TRBV5-1 and TRBJ2-7; TRBD2 is a possible D gene (7 bases). This CDR3 is 15 amino acids long. The V gene lost 2 bases and the J gene lost 5 bases, with 17 bases spanning the gap. The germline V gene encodes CDR1 SGHRS and CDR2 YFSETQ. The CDR3 loop is CASSFRGRGTDEQYF. Here the CDR3 DNA reads TGCGCCAGCAGCTTCCGGGGGCGGGGGACGGACGAGCAGTACTTC.

The chain links TRBV15 to TRBJ2-2, with 9 nucleotides matching TRBD1. This CDR3 comprises 16 residues. J lost 5 bases, V lost 0 bases, and 4 bases had no gene match. Germline V CDR1 and CDR2: LNHNV, YYDKDF (reference sequence). The CDR3: CATSRDPGTGTGELFF. The CDR3 DNA is TGTGCCACCAGCAGAGATCCCGGGACAGGGACCGGGGAGCTGTTTTTT. Together with reference TRBV15 and TRBJ2-2, the CDR3 gives the full variable domain: DAMVIQNPRYQVTQFGKPVTLSCSQTLNHNVMYWYQQKSSQAPKLLFHYYDKDFNNEADTPDNFQSRRPNTSFCFLDIRSPGLGDTAMYLCATSRDPGTGTGELFFGEGSRLTVL.

This sequence joins TRBV4-1 and TRBJ2-5, with D perhaps matching TRBD1 (5 bases). The CDR3 has 13 residues. Germline-derived CDR1 and CDR2 are MGHRA and YSYEKL. V lost 0 bases and J lost 5, with 7 bases in between. The CDR3 nucleotides read TGCGCCAGCAGCCAAGACCCAGGGGAGACCCAGTACTTC. Protein sequence: CASSQDPGETQYF.

CDR3 in DNA: TGTGCCAGCAGCCAAGCAGGGGCGAACTACGAGCAGTACTTC. As protein: CASSQAGANYEQYF. J is TRBJ2-7 and V is TRBV3-1 (or the pseudogene TRBV3-2); possible D gene TRBD1, 6 bases. CDR1 is LGHDT, CDR2 YNNKEL, per germline (reference sequence). The CDR3 contains 14 residues. Trimming took off 1 base at V and 3 bases at J, with 10 bases between the two ends.

The V gene is TRBV28, the J gene TRBJ1-3, with 7 bases that match TRBD1. This CDR3 spans 14 amino acids. Germline V gene sequence: CDR1 MDHEN, CDR2 SYDVKM. V was clipped by 4 bases and J by 4 bases; unmatched bases: 4. The CDR3 region is CASSSGTAGNTIYF. The DNA of the CDR3 is TGTGCCAGCAGTTCCGGGACAGCGGGAAACACCATATATTTT.

This clone was seen more than once but under ten times. The chain combines TRBV30 with TRBJ1-2; no definite D call. Trimming took off 4 bases at V and 0 bases at J, with 9 bases between the two ends. The CDR3 contains 13 residues. Germline values: CDR1 GTSNPN, CDR2 SVGIG (reference sequence). The CDR3 nucleotides are TGTGCCTGGATCGGTTTACCTAACTATGGCTACACCTTC. Protein sequence: CAWIGLPNYGYTF.

The chain recombines TRBV25-1 with TRBJ1-4; D call uncertain. This CDR3 contains 14 residues. CDR1 and CDR2 (germline): MGHDK, SYGVNS. Trimming cost V 3 bases and J 7 bases, with 12 bases left between them. In DNA form, the CDR3 reads TGTGCCAGCAGTGATGATGGCCGGGGTGAAAAACTGTTTTTT. Protein sequence: CASSDDGRGEKLFF.

The chain has TRBV7-9 and TRBJ2-3, with D tentatively TRBD2 (6 bases). CDR1 and CDR2 (germline): SEHNR, FQNEAQ (reference sequence). The CDR3 extends over 15 amino acids. With 5 bases removed from V and 0 bases from J, the gap between germline ends came to 12 bases. The CDR3 spells CASSAAGPSTDTQYF. The CDR3 region has the DNA TGTGCCAGCAGCGCAGCGGGTCCCAGCACAGATACGCAGTATTTT.

The chain links TRBV30 to TRBJ1-6; D gene uncertain. CDR3 length equals 13 residues. V lost 8 bases and J 0 bases, leaving 8 bases between the germline ends. CDR1 GTSNPN and CDR2 SVGIG come from the germline V gene (reference sequence). CDR3 in amino acids: CALRGSYNSPLHF. The CDR3 coding sequence is TGTGCCCTCCGGGGCTCCTATAATTCACCCCTCCACTTT.

The V call is TRBV19, the J call TRBJ1-1; tentative D call: TRBD1 (5 bases). Germline V gives CDR1 LNHDA, CDR2 SQIVND (reference sequence). The ends were cut back, 7 bases at V and 0 bases at J, with 15 bases in the middle. The CDR3 is 15 amino acids. The CDR3 sequence: CASIVHHRLNTEAFF. Here the CDR3 DNA reads TGTGCCAGTATAGTCCACCACAGGCTGAACACTGAAGCTTTCTTT.

The rearrangement joins TRBV28 to TRBJ2-1, with TRBD2 matching 12 bases. The V and J ends lost 6 bases and 5 bases, in that order; junction bases with no gene match: 5. Germline CDR1 reads MDHEN; CDR2 reads SYDVKM. This CDR3 contains 15 residues. The CDR3 spells CASRNGLAGNNEQFF. The CDR3 DNA reads as TGTGCCAGCAGAAACGGACTAGCGGGAAACAATGAGCAGTTCTTC.

The CDR3 nucleotides read TGTGCCAGCTCACCTATTCAGCCCCAGCATTTT. It translates to CASSPIQPQHF. V gene TRBV18 combines with J gene TRBJ1-5; no reliable D call. This CDR3 is built from 11 residues. The V gene lost 3 bases and the J gene lost 6 bases, with 3 bases spanning the gap. Germline lookup yields CDR1 KGHSH and CDR2 LQKENI.

The genes are TRBV30 and TRBJ2-3; D gene unclear. CDR3 size: 13 residues. Trimming pared 1 base from V and 6 bases from J, leaving 11 bases between. Germline-derived CDR1 and CDR2 are GTSNPN and SVGIG (reference sequence). CDR3 nucleotide sequence: TGTGCCTGGAGTGGAGCCGTCATCGATACGCAGTATTTT. This codes for CAWSGAVIDTQYF.

The CDR3 spells CASSEPGRTEAFF. CDR3 DNA sequence: TGTGCCAGCAGCGAGCCAGGGCGCACTGAAGCTTTCTTT. This chain uses TRBV7-8 with TRBJ1-1, with D perhaps TRBD1 (5 bases). V lost 5 bases to trimming and J lost 4 bases, with 11 bases between them. The CDR3 covers 13 residues. Looked up from germline, CDR1 is SGHVS and CDR2 is FQNEAQ. The variable domain in full, completed from reference TRBV7-8 and TRBJ1-1, reads GAGVSQSPRYKVAKRGQDVALRCDPISGHVSLFWYQQALGQGPEFLTYFQNEAQLDKSGLPSDRFFAERPEGSVSTLKIQRTQQEDSAVYLCASSEPGRTEAFFGQGTRLTVV.

V gene TRBV28 combines with J gene TRBJ2-5; D perhaps matches TRBD2 (7 bases). The germline V gene encodes CDR1 MDHEN and CDR2 SYDVKM. The length of the CDR3 is 14 residues. Trimming removed 11 bases from V and 4 bases from J, with 20 bases in between. In DNA, the CDR3 is TGTGCCTCCCCGGGGGGAAGGGGGAGAGAGACCCAGTACTTC. It is translated as CASPGGRGRETQYF. The variable domain in full, with the rest retrieved from reference TRBV28 and TRBJ2-5, is DVKVTQSSRYLVKRTGEKVFLECVQDMDHENMFWYRQDPGLGLRLIYFSYDVKMKEKGDIPEGYSVSREKKERFSLILESASTNQTSMYLCASPGGRGRETQYFGPGTRLLVL.

The chain's CDR3 is CASTRSGEAGELFF. The CDR3 DNA sequence: TGCGCCAGCACCAGATCGGGGGAGGCCGGGGAGCTGTTTTTT. The rearrangement links TRBV5-1 to TRBJ2-2; maybe TRBD2 (6 bases). V dropped 6 bases and J dropped 6 bases, with 15 bases sitting between them. The CDR3 sequence is 14 residues long. From germline, CDR1 is SGHRS and CDR2 YFSETQ.

This chain uses TRBV2 with TRBJ1-2; the D gene is possibly TRBD1 (5 bases). Looked up from germline, CDR1 is SNHLY and CDR2 is FYNNEI. Trimming left V 5 bases short and J 8 bases short, with 18 bases between. The CDR3 is 14 amino acids. The CDR3 DNA sequence: TGTGCCAGCAGTCCCTCAGGACAAACGAGGGGCTACACCTTC. This sequence encodes CASSPSGQTRGYTF.

This chain joins TRBV5-1 and TRBJ1-6; D ambiguous. V dropped 4 bases and J dropped 7 bases, with 9 bases sitting between them. The CDR3 covers 13 residues. Per germline, CDR1 SGHRS and CDR2 YFSETQ. The CDR3 region has the DNA TGCGCCAGCAGCCCGAGGGCCAATTCACCCCTCCACTTT. Its protein product is CASSPRANSPLHF.

Regarding this clone: Relative to the germline gene, one junction end is altered; a read error may explain this. The V call is TRBV27, the J call TRBJ2-1, with 8 bases that match TRBD2. The CDR3 has 11 amino acids. The germline gives CDR1 MNHEY, CDR2 SMNVEV (reference sequence). The CDR3 here is CASSSGTRVLF. In nucleotides, the CDR3 is TGTGCCAGCAGTTCCGGGACTAGGGTGCTCTTC.